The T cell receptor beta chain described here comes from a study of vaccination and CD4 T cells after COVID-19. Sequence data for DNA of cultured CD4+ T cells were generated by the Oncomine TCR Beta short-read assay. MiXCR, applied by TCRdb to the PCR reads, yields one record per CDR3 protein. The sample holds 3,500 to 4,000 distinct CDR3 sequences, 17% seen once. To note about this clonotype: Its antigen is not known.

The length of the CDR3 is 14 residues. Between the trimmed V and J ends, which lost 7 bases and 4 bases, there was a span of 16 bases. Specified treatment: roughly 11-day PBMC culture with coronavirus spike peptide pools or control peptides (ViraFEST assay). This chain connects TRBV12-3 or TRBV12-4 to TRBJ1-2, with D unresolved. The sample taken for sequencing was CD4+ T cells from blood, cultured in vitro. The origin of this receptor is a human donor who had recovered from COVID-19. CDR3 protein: CASTLRPGSYGYTF. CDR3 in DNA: TGTGCCAGCACCTTACGTCCAGGAAGCTATGGCTACACCTTC.